These 22 T cell receptor beta chains were all obtained from the same sample, sequenced in a study of T cells in tuberculosis. Cells were sorted from thawed PBMC rested overnight and stained with GMM-loaded CD1B tetramer, viability dye and anti-CD3. C32 glucose monomycolate from Rhodococcus equi was loaded onto the CD1B tetramers. Clones were sequenced by immunoSEQ multiplex PCR, and TCRdb holds only the in-frame ones, with some missing. The table shows about 59,000 clones, with 81% occurring only once. Specimen: CD1b-GMM tetramer-negative cells sorted from PBMCs. These receptor sequences come from an adult woman with latent tuberculosis.

The V gene is TRBV5-4, the J gene TRBJ2-2; TRBD2 aligns across 14 bases. Per germline, CDR1 SGHNT and CDR2 YYREEE (reference sequence). J gave up 1 base and V 4 bases, and 3 bases lay outside the gene matches. This CDR3 is built from 17 residues. Here the CDR3 DNA reads TGTGCCAGCAGCCCGGGACTAGCGGGAGAGAACACCGGGGAGCTGTTTTTT. Translating gives CASSPGLAGENTGELFF. The entire variable domain, with the rest obtained from reference TRBV5-4 and TRBJ2-2, is as follows: ETGVTQSPTHLIKTRGQQVTLRCSSQSGHNTVSWYQQALGQGPQFIFQYYREEENGRGNFPPRFSGLQFPNYSSELNVNALELDDSALYLCASSPGLAGENTGELFFGEGSRLTVL.

Regarding this clone: Distinct nucleotide sequences in the sample also encode this CDR3. The chain recombines TRBV7-2 with TRBJ2-2; 7 bases agree with TRBD1. Germline V lookup: CDR1 SGHTA, CDR2 FQGNSA. The V and J ends lost 1 base and 5 bases, in that order; junction bases with no gene match: 1. The length of the CDR3 is 14 residues. CDR3 sequence (DNA): TGTGCCAGCAGCTTAGGACAGGGAACCGGGGAGCTGTTTTTT. Protein product: CASSLGQGTGELFF.

Regarding this clone: Its ends do not fully match the called genes, so a read error is possible. Different DNA sequences within this sample yield the same CDR3. The rearrangement joins TRBV6-5 to TRBJ1-6; D gene unclear. The germline gives CDR1 MNHEY, CDR2 SVGAGI. The CDR3 contains 15 residues. As DNA, the CDR3 is TGTGCCAGCCGAGTAAACAGAGCTCATAATTCCCCCCTCCACTTT. This gives the protein CASRVNRAHNSPLHF.

This sequence joins TRBV5-4 and TRBJ2-5; tentatively, D is TRBD2 (6 bases). V shed 4 bases and J shed 4 bases, with 11 bases lying between them. CDR3 length: 13 amino acids. Germline V gives CDR1 SGHNT, CDR2 YYREEE (reference sequence). DNA of the CDR3: TGTGCCAGCAGCGGCCGGGAGCGAGAGACCCAGTACTTC. Its translation: CASSGRERETQYF.

This rearrangement joins TRBV28 to TRBJ2-7, with D perhaps matching TRBD2 (6 bases). V shed 6 bases and J shed 8 bases, with 14 bases lying between them. The CDR3 extends over 12 amino acids. CDR1 is MDHEN, CDR2 SYDVKM, per germline. The CDR3 bases are TGTGCCAGCAGCCAACGGGGGTACAAGCAGTACTTC. Residues: CASSQRGYKQYF.

The rearrangement uses TRBV5-5 and TRBJ2-7; possible D gene TRBD1, 5 bases. V was cut by 0 bases and J by 4 bases, with 14 bases left in between. The CDR3 has 15 amino acids. The V gene's germline CDR1 is SGHKS and CDR2 YYEKEE (reference sequence). The CDR3 region has the DNA TGTGCCAGCAGCTTGGTGGTAGGGGCTGGGTACGAGCAGTACTTC. It specifies CASSLVVGAGYEQYF.

V usage is TRBV6-1 and J usage is TRBJ1-2; no clear D gene. This CDR3 has 15 residues. CDR1 is MNHNS and CDR2 is SASEGT in the germline V gene. The V and J ends lost 1 base and 3 bases respectively, with 12 bases between them. CDR3 sequence reads: CASSEVAGSDYGYTF. CDR3 bases: TGTGCCAGCAGTGAAGTGGCGGGGAGCGACTATGGCTACACCTTC.

The rearrangement joins TRBV5-1 to TRBJ1-4; D perhaps matches TRBD1 (6 bases). Trimming cost V 5 bases and J 3 bases, with 11 bases left between them. Looked up from germline, CDR1 is SGHRS and CDR2 is YFSETQ. The CDR3 runs to 14 residues. The CDR3 DNA sequence: TGCGCCAGCAGGGGGGGGGCCTCTAATGAAAAACTGTTTTTT. Its protein is CASRGGASNEKLFF.

The J gene is TRBJ2-1, the V gene TRBV5-6, with TRBD1 matching over 8 bases. The CDR3 length is 14 residues. The J segment lost 7 bases and the V segment lost 4 bases, leaving 7 bases of the junction unmatched. Looked up from germline, CDR1 is SGHDT and CDR2 is YYEEEE. The CDR3 spells CASSPRGPRNEQFF. The CDR3 DNA is TGTGCCAGCAGCCCCAGGGGGCCTAGGAATGAGCAGTTCTTC.

The genes are TRBV6-1 and TRBJ1-1, with 8 bases aligning to TRBD1. The CDR3 spans 15 residues. V gave up 6 bases and J gave up 2 bases; unmatched junction bases: 8. Germline CDR1 and CDR2: MNHNS and SASEGT. The CDR3: CASRSGTGGNTEAFF. In DNA form, the CDR3 reads TGTGCCAGCAGGTCCGGGACAGGAGGCAACACTGAAGCTTTCTTT.

J is TRBJ2-7 and V is TRBV19; 7 nucleotides agree with TRBD1. Trimming removed 0 bases from V and 5 bases from J; junction bases left unmatched: 10. The CDR3 has 16 residues. CDR1 is LNHDA and CDR2 is SQIVND in the germline V gene (reference sequence). CDR3 coding DNA: TGTGCCAGTAGTATAGAGCGGGCAGGGGGTGTCGACGAGCAGTACTTC. It specifies CASSIERAGGVDEQYF.

The CDR3 DNA follows: TGTGCCAGCAGCGTAAAAGGGGGCTCTGGAAACACCATATATTTT. It yields the protein CASSVKGGSGNTIYF. The V and J genes are TRBV9 and TRBJ1-3, with a possible D match to TRBD1 (6 bases). Germline V CDR1 and CDR2: SGDLS, YYNGEE. This CDR3 has 15 amino acids. V was cut by 1 base and J by 0 bases, with 8 bases left in between.

The rearrangement uses TRBV11-2 and TRBJ2-7; maybe TRBD2 (5 bases). Trimming removed 1 base at V and 4 bases at J, with 14 bases between. This CDR3 region has 15 residues. From germline, CDR1 is SGHAT and CDR2 FQNNGV. In DNA, the CDR3 is TGTGCCAGCAGCTTAGTAGCGCCCCCTCCATACGAGCAGTACTTC. It encodes CASSLVAPPPYEQYF.

The chain joins TRBV19 to TRBJ1-2, with D tentatively TRBD1 (6 bases). CDR3 size: 14 residues. The germline V gene has CDR1 LNHDA and CDR2 SQIVND (reference sequence). The V end was cut by 6 bases, the J end by 2 bases, with 13 bases between. The CDR3 region has the DNA TGTGCCAGTAGAAGACCTCAGGGGAACTATGGCTACACCTTC. As protein: CASRRPQGNYGYTF.

The V and J genes are TRBV5-5 and TRBJ1-2, with TRBD1 as a possible D gene (5 bases). Germline V gives CDR1 SGHKS, CDR2 YYEKEE (reference sequence). The CDR3 covers 16 residues. Trimming cost V 0 bases and J 4 bases, with 16 bases left between them. CDR3 residues: CASSLVGGRASYGYTF. CDR3 DNA: TGTGCCAGCAGCTTGGTTGGGGGGAGGGCGAGCTATGGCTACACCTTC.

This rearrangement joins TRBV11-2 to TRBJ2-3; the D gene is possibly TRBD2 (6 bases). The CDR3 has 17 residues. V lost 2 bases and J lost 2, with 17 bases in between. Germline values: CDR1 SGHAT, CDR2 FQNNGV. The CDR3 protein is CASSLNRGRGITDTQYF. The CDR3 DNA follows: TGTGCCAGCAGCTTAAACCGCGGCCGGGGGATCACAGATACGCAGTATTTT.

J is TRBJ2-3 and V is TRBV27; D is undetermined. The CDR3 is made up of 13 amino acids. CDR1 and CDR2 from the germline V gene are MNHEY and SMNVEV (reference sequence). Trimming left V 2 bases short and J 2 bases short, with 5 bases between. DNA for the CDR3: TGTGCCAGCAGTTTAGTCAACACAGATACGCAGTATTTT. Protein product: CASSLVNTDTQYF.

V usage is TRBV12-5 and J usage is TRBJ1-3; TRBD1 is a possible D gene (6 bases). The V gene lost 6 bases and the J gene lost 0 bases, with 9 bases spanning the gap. Germline V gene sequence: CDR1 LGHNT, CDR2 FRNRAP. The CDR3 has 14 residues. For the CDR3, the DNA is TGTGCTAGTGGGACGACAGGCTCTGGAAACACCATATATTTT. Its translation: CASGTTGSGNTIYF.

The table lists this clone with a few counts. The chain recombines TRBV6-5 with TRBJ1-5; a weak D match, TRBD1 (6 bases). The germline CDR1 and CDR2 sequences are MNHEY and SVGAGI. The V and J ends lost 11 bases and 4 bases respectively, with 15 bases between them. The CDR3 length is 13 residues. For the CDR3, the DNA is TGTGCCTCCCAAGGGGGGGGGAATCAGCCCCAGCATTTT. This encodes CASQGGGNQPQHF.

In DNA, the CDR3 is TGTGCCAGCAGCCAAGGAGCAGGGAATTCGGACGAGCAGTACTTC. It yields the protein CASSQGAGNSDEQYF. The chain uses TRBV4-2 and TRBJ2-7; possibly TRBD1 for D (5 bases). This CDR3 region has 15 residues. Germline CDR1 reads LGHNA; CDR2 reads YNFKEQ. Trimming stripped 1 base from V and 5 bases from J, with 15 bases between.

V gene TRBV28 combines with J gene TRBJ2-1; 10 bases are shared with TRBD1. CDR1 is MDHEN and CDR2 is SYDVKM in the germline V gene. The CDR3 contains 13 residues. After removal of 6 bases from V and 15 bases from J, the junction contained 11 bases not matched to a gene. The CDR3 bases are TGTGCCAGCAGCGGAGGGGACAGGGGAGGCTGGTTCTTC. Translated, it gives CASSGGDRGGWFF.

The chain employs TRBV5-6 and TRBJ2-5, with D tentatively TRBD1 (5 bases). Trimming removed 1 base at V and 4 bases at J, with 11 bases between. This CDR3 is built from 14 residues. Per the germline V gene, CDR1 is SGHDT and CDR2 is YYEEEE. CDR3 DNA: TGTGCCAGCAGCTTGAGGCAGGGTGGAGAGACCCAGTACTTC. It is translated as CASSLRQGGETQYF.